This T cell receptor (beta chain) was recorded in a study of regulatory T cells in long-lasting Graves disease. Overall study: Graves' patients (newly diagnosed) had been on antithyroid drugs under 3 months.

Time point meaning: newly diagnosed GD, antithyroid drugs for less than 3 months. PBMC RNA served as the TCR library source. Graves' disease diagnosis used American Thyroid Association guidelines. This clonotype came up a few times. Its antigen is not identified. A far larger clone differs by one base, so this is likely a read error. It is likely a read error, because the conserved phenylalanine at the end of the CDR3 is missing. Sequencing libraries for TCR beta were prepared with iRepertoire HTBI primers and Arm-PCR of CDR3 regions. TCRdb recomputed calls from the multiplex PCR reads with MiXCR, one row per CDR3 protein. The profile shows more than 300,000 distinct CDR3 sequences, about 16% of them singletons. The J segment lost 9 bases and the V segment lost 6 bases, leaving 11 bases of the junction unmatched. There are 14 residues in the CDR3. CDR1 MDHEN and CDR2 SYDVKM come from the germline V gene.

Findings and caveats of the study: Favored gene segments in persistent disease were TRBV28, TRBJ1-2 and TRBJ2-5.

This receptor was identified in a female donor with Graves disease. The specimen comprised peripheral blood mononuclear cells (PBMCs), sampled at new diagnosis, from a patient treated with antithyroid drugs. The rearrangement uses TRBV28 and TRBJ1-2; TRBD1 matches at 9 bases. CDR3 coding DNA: TGTGCCAGCAGCCCTGGGACAGGGAGTCGTCGCTACACCTCC. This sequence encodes CASSPGTGSRRYTS.